The clone carrying this T cell receptor beta chain was observed once. The method was immunoSEQ multiplex PCR; TCRdb's version includes in-frame clones alone and lacks a portion of them. The table lists fewer than 120,000 clones, roughly nine tenths of them singletons, with 4% to 5.5% in the top ten. The data derive from a study of blood T cell repertoires in COVID-19. The junction had 12 bases not matched to a gene; V was cut back by 7 bases and J by 4 bases. The V gene's germline CDR1 is SGHVS and CDR2 FQNEAQ. The CDR3 contains 16 residues. The specimen sequenced was peripheral blood. The receptor comes from a human donor in a cohort sampled during active COVID-19. This chain connects TRBV7-8 to TRBJ2-4, with 8 nucleotides matching TRBD1. Here the CDR3 DNA reads TGTGCCAGCACCGACAGGGGAGGTATAGGTAAAAACATTCAGTACTTC. Translating it yields CASTDRGGIGKNIQYF.